The rows below give T cell receptor beta chains drawn from one sample of a study of PD-1 blockade in classical Hodgkin lymphoma. Clones were sequenced by immunoSEQ multiplex PCR, and TCRdb holds only the in-frame ones, with some missing. The sample shows 70,000 to 80,000 clones, roughly 91% of them seen only once. The starting material was peripheral blood mononuclear cells (PBMCs), obtained at baseline. The source is a human donor with classical Hodgkin lymphoma. Each CDR3 is given without its conserved first and last residue.

V	J	CDR3
TRBV6-4	TRBJ2-3	ASSRESSTDTQY
TRBV18	TRBJ2-6	ASSSPNAGANVLT
TRBV7-6	TRBJ2-2	ASSLVAGGNTGELF
TRBV2	TRBJ2-5	ASSVTGGETQY
TRBV19	TRBJ1-3	ASSRGRSSSGNTIY
TRBV9	TRBJ2-7	ASSVMAGGGYEQY
TRBV9	TRBJ2-2	ASSVVYTGELF
TRBV19	TRBJ1-3	ASTMDRNTIY
TRBV5-1	TRBJ2-7	ASSITGTVPYEQY
TRBV4-3	TRBJ1-3	ASSRDRDSSGNTIY
TRBV19	TRBJ2-4	ASSIAGPGGAKNIQY
TRBV19	TRBJ1-5	ASSLPKGGDQPQH
TRBV5-1	TRBJ2-5	ASSSQQETQY
TRBV7-8	TRBJ2-3	ASSFYTDTQY
TRBV2	TRBJ2-3	ASSLTATPDTQY
TRBV5-1	TRBJ2-1	ASSLGEDEQF
TRBV11-2	TRBJ2-6	ASSQAFSGANVLT
TRBV6-5	TRBJ2-2	ASSYSAPGELF
TRBV9	TRBJ2-1	ASSVEGTSGMGEQF
TRBV9	TRBJ2-3	ASSSGLAGGSTDTQY
TRBV6-4	TRBJ1-6	ASSDSKGARSFNSPLH
TRBV18	TRBJ2-5	ASSPLRIETQY
TRBV19	TRBJ2-7	ASSIQMPPYEQY
TRBV5-5	TRBJ2-3	ASSPKAAPHGTDTQY
TRBV5-6	TRBJ2-7	ASQSSYEQY
TRBV6-6	TRBJ2-1	ASSYGLAGGPDEQF
TRBV11-2	TRBJ1-1	ASSPFPLMNTEAF
TRBV11-2	TRBJ1-1	ASSLETLGGPWVEAF
TRBV30	TRBJ2-3	AWGQGGSPDTQY